This entry describes one T cell receptor beta chain. The sample originates from a study of PD-1 blockade in mismatch repair-deficient tumors. The data were produced by immunoSEQ multiplex PCR, yet TCRdb's version contains in-frame clones alone and is incomplete. Among roughly 80,000 clones, 65% to 85% were seen once, and the ten largest hold about 2.6%. Material: peripheral blood, obtained 12 weeks after starting pembrolizumab. This TCR was recovered from an adult with mismatch repair-deficient cancer.

The DNA of the CDR3 is TGTGCCAGCACCCAGGGGCAGGTGAACACTGAAGCTTTCTTT. Its protein product is CASTQGQVNTEAFF. The gene calls are TRBV6-5 and TRBJ1-1; TRBD1 is a possible D gene (6 bases). Germline V gives CDR1 MNHEY, CDR2 SVGAGI. The CDR3 covers 14 residues. The ends were cut back, 7 bases at V and 0 bases at J, with 12 bases in the middle.